This record concerns one TCR beta chain sequence. This sample was included in a study of cytomegalovirus exposure and HLA in healthy donors. Both 60 Vbeta primers and 13 Jbeta primers went into the PCR. Sequencing was performed with immunoSEQ multiplex PCR; in TCRdb, only in-frame clones are kept and a portion is missing. This table has 100,000 to 150,000 clones, roughly 78% appearing once. The junction had 2 bases not matched to a gene; V was cut back by 6 bases and J by 2 bases. The CDR3 extends over 14 amino acids. Germline V gene sequence: CDR1 MNHEY, CDR2 SVGAGI. The chain combines TRBV6-5 with TRBJ1-5; 9 nucleotides line up with TRBD1. The specimen was PBMCs. The receptor comes from a man aged 25 to 40 in good health and CMV-seropositive. CDR3: CASRRDRGNQPQHF. The DNA of the CDR3 is TGTGCCAGCAGGAGGGACAGGGGCAATCAGCCCCAGCATTTT.